This T cell receptor (beta chain) originates from a study of blood T cell repertoires in COVID-19. In the study's own analysis: Reference gene primer amplification yielded estimated nucleated cell counts. Assay: immunoSEQ multiplex PCR; the TCRdb copy retains only in-frame clones and omits some. V, J and clone size derive from that table, while D and trimming were established from the DNA sequence. The sample includes approximately 290,000 clones, about 90% of them seen just once. Germline V gives CDR1 LNHDA, CDR2 SQIVND (reference sequence). This CDR3 contains 15 residues. V was clipped by 5 bases and J by 5 bases; unmatched bases: 11.

The specimen sequenced was peripheral blood. This chain links TRBV19 with TRBJ1-1, with 7 positions matching TRBD1. This receptor was identified in a man aged 18 to 35 with active or convalescent COVID-19. CDR3 residues: CASSPNRGLDTEAFF. CDR3 DNA: TGTGCCAGTAGTCCGAACAGGGGATTAGATACTGAAGCTTTCTTT.